The clone carrying this TCR beta chain was picked up one time. The sample originates from a study of cytomegalovirus exposure and HLA in healthy donors. Use of 60 Vbeta and 13 Jbeta primers characterized the PCR. Method: immunoSEQ multiplex PCR; TCRdb's copy keeps in-frame clones and lacks some. This sample carries about 93,000 clones, roughly 60% of them seen once, and the ten largest clones take about 5.4%. This sequence originates from a boy aged 5-17 years in good health and CMV-seropositive. Source material: PBMCs.

The CDR3 is CASSATGGTGQPQHF. CDR3 DNA sequence: TGTGCCAGCAGTGCAACAGGGGGCACTGGTCAGCCCCAGCATTTT. V is TRBV6-1 and J is TRBJ1-5; 9 nucleotides agree with TRBD1. V gave up 4 bases and J gave up 6 bases; unmatched junction bases: 7. Germline V gene sequence: CDR1 MNHNS, CDR2 SASEGT. This CDR3 comprises 15 residues.